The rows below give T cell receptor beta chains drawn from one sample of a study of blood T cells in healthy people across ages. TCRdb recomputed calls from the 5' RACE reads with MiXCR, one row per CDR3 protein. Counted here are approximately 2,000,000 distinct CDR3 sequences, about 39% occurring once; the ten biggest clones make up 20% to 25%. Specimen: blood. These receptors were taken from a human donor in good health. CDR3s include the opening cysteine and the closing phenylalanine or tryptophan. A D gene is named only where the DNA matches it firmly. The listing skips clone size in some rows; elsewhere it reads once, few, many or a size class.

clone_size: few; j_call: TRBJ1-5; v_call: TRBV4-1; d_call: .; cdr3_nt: TGCGCCAGCAGCCAAGATGTCTCGCTTGGCAGATATCAGCCCCAGCATTTT; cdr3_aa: CASSQDVSLGRYQPQHF
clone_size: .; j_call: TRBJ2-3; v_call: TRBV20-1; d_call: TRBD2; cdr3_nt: TGCAGTGCTACCGGGCCAGCGGGGGGCACAGATACGCAGTATTTT; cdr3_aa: CSATGPAGGTDTQYF
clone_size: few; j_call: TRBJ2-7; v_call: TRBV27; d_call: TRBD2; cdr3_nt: TGTGCCAGCACCCCTAGCGGGGGGGCTTTAATTTACGAGCAGTACTTC; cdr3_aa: CASTPSGGALIYEQYF
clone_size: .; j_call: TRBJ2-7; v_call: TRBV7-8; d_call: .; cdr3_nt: TGTGCCAGCAGCTTAGACTGGGCCTCCTACGAGCAGTACTTC; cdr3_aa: CASSLDWASYEQYF
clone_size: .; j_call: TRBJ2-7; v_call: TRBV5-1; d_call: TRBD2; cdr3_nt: TGCGCCAGCAGCTTGGATAGGACTAGTGGCTACAATGAGCAGTACTTC; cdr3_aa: CASSLDRTSGYNEQYF
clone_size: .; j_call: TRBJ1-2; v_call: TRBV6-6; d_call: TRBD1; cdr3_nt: TGTGCCAGCAGCCCGGACAGGGCGGCTGGCTACACCTTC; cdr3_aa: CASSPDRAAGYTF
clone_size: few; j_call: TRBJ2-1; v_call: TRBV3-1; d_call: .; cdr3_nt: TGTGCCAGCAGCCGTAGTTTTTCACGAAGGTACAATGAGCAGTTCTTC; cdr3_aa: CASSRSFSRRYNEQFF
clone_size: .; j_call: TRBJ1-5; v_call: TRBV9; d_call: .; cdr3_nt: TGTGCCAGCAGCCCATGGGAGGAGGGCCAGCCCCAGCATTTT; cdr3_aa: CASSPWEEGQPQHF
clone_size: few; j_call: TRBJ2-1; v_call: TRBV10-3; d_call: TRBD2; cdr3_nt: TGTGCCATCAGTGCCGGGACTAGCGGGGACGGGAGCTCCTACAATGAGCAGTTCTTC; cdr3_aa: CAISAGTSGDGSSYNEQFF
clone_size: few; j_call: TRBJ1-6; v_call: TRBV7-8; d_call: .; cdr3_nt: TGTGCCAGCAGCTTAGACCGGGGGCGTTATAATTCACCCCTCCACTTT; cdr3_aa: CASSLDRGRYNSPLHF
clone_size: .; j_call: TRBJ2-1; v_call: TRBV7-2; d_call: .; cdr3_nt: TGTGCCAGCAGCATCTCCGGAGACCTCTCCTACAATGAGCAGTTCTTC; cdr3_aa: CASSISGDLSYNEQFF
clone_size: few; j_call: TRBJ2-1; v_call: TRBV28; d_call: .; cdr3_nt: TGTGCCAGCAGACGTTACAGGCAGCTGAATGAGCAGTTCTTC; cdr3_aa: CASRRYRQLNEQFF
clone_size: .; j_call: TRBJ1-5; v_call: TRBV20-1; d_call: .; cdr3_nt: TGCAGTGCTCGCACGGTCGCGCCGGGGCCCCAGCATTTT; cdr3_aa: CSARTVAPGPQHF
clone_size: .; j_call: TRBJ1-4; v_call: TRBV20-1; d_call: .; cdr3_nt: TGCAGTGCTAGAAGGGGACCCGGGACTAATGAAAAACTGTTTTTT; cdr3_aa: CSARRGPGTNEKLFF
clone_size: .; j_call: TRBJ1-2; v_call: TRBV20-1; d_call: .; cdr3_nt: TGCAGTGCTAGCTCCTTGGAGGACGGGGCCTCTTTGTATGGCTACACCTTC; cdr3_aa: CSASSLEDGASLYGYTF
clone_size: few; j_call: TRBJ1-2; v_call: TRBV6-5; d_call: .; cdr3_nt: TGTGCCAGCAGTTACGCGCCGATCTATGGCTACACCTTC; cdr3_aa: CASSYAPIYGYTF
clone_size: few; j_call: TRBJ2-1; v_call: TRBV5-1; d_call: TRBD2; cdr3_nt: TGCGCCAGCAGCTTGGTCGCTAGCGGGGGAGGTGAGCAGTTCTTC; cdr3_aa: CASSLVASGGGEQFF
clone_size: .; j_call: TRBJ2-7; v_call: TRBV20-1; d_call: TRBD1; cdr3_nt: TGCAGTGCTAGAGTGGACAGGGGGCGATCTCAGTACTTC; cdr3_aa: CSARVDRGRSQYF
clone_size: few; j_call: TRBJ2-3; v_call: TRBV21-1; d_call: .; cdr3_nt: TGTGCCAGCAGCAAAGGACAAGATACGCAGTATTTT; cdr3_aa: CASSKGQDTQYF
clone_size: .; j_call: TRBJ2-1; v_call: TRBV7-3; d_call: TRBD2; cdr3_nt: TGTGCCAGCAGTTTAAACGCGGGGGGAACCGGGAATGAGCAGTTCTTC; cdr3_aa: CASSLNAGGTGNEQFF
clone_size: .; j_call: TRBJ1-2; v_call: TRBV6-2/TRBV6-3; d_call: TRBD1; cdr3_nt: TGTGCCAGCAGTTACGTTCTGACAGGGGCAAACTATGGCTACACCTTC; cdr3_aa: CASSYVLTGANYGYTF
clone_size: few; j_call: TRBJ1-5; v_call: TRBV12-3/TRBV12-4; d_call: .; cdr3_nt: TGTGCCAGCAGACCTGGACATTTGGGACAGCCCCAGCATTTT; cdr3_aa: CASRPGHLGQPQHF
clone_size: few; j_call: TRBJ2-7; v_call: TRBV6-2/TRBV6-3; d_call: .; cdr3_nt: TGTGCCAGCAGTTACTCATCGGACGAGCAGTACTTC; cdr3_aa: CASSYSSDEQYF
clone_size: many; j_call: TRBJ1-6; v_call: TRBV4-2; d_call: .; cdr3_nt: TGTGCCAGCAGCCAAGGACCAGAAAATTCACCCCTCCACTTT; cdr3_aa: CASSQGPENSPLHF
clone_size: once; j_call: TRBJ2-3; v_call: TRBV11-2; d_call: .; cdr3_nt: TGTGCCAGCAGCTTAGTCAGAGGGGGCGGGGGCCCAGATACGCAGTATTTT; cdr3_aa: CASSLVRGGGGPDTQYF
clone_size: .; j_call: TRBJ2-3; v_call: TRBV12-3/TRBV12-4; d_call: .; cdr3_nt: TGTGCCAGCAGTCTCCGAACCACAGATACGCAGTATTTT; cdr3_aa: CASSLRTTDTQYF
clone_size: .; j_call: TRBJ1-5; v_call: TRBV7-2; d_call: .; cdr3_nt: TGTGCCAGCAGCTTAGCGCCGAGGGGAGGGGGGAGCAATCAGCCCCAGCATTTT; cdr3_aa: CASSLAPRGGGSNQPQHF
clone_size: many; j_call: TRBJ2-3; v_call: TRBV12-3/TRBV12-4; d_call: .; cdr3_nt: TGTGCCAGCAGTTTAGACAGGACCACAGATACGCAGTATTTT; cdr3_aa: CASSLDRTTDTQYF
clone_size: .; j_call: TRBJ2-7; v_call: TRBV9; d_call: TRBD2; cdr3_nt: TGTGCCAGCAGCCCCTATAGCAGGGACTATGAGCAGTACTTC; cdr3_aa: CASSPYSRDYEQYF
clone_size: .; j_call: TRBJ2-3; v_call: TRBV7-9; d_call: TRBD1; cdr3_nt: TGTGCCAGCAGCCTCGGGACAGGAGGCACAGGTACGCAGTATTTT; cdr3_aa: CASSLGTGGTGTQYF
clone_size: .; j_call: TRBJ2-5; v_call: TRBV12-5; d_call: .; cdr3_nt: TGTGCTAGTGCCCAAGGAGAGACCCAGTACTTC; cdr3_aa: CASAQGETQYF
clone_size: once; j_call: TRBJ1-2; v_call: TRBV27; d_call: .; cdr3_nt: TGTGCCAGCCGCTTGGGGCAGGGTGGCTACACCTTC; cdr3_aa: CASRLGQGGYTF
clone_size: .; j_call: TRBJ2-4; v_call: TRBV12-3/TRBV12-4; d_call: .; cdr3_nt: TGTGTCAGCAGTTTAAGGCGTAAGAGCAAAAACATTCAGTACTTC; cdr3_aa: CVSSLRRKSKNIQYF
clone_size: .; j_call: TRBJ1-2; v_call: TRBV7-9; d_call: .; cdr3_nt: TGTGCCAGCAGCTTATCTAGTGGGATCAAGGGTGGCTACACCTTC; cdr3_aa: CASSLSSGIKGGYTF
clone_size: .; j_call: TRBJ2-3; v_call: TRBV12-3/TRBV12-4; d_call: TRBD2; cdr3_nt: TGTGCCAGCAGTTTCCGGGTGGGGGGGTTGGCAGATACGCAGTATTTT; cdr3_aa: CASSFRVGGLADTQYF
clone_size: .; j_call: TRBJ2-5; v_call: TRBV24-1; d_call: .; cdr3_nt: TGTGCCACCAGTGAGGGATTCGAGGGCCCGGGGAGGACCCAGTACTTC; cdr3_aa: CATSEGFEGPGRTQYF
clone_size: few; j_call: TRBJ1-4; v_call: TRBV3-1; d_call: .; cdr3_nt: TGTGCCAGCAGCCAAGTAGGGTTTGGCGAAAAACTGTTTTTT; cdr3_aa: CASSQVGFGEKLFF
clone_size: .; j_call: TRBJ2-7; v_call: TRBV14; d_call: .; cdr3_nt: TGTGCCAGCAGCCAAGTATTACTCCGAGAGCAGTACTTC; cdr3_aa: CASSQVLLREQYF
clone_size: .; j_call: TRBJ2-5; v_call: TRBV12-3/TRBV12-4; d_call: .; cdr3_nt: TGTGCCAGCAGCTTATCGGGGAGAAACCAAGAGACCCAGTACTTC; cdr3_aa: CASSLSGRNQETQYF
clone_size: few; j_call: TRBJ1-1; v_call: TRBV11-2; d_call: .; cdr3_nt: TGTGCCAGCAGCTCTCACCGTGGCCCACCTAAGGTGATTGAAGCTTTCTTT; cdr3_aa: CASSSHRGPPKVIEAFF